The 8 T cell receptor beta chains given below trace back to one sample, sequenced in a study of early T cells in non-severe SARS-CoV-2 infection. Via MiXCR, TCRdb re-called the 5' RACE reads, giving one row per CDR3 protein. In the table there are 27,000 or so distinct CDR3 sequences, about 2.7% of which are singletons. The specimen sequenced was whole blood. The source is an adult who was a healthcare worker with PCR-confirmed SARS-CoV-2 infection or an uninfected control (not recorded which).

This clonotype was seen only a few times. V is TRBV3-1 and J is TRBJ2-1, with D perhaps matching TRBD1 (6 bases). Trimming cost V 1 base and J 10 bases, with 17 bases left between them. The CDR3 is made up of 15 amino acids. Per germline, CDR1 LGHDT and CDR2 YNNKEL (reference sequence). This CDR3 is CASSQASTGPGEQFF. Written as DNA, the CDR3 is TGTGCCAGCAGCCAAGCGTCAACAGGGCCAGGCGAGCAGTTCTTC.

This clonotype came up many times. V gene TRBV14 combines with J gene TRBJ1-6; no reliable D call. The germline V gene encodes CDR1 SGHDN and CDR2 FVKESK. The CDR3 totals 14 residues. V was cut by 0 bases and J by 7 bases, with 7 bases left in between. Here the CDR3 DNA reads TGTGCCAGCAGCCAAGATCTAGGAAATTCACCCCTCCACTTT. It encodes CASSQDLGNSPLHF. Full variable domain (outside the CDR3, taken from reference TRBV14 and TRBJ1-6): EAGVTQFPSHSVIEKGQTVTLRCDPISGHDNLYWYRRVMGKEIKFLLHFVKESKQDESGMPNNRFLAERTGGTYSTLKVQPAELEDSGVYFCASSQDLGNSPLHFGNGTRLTVT.

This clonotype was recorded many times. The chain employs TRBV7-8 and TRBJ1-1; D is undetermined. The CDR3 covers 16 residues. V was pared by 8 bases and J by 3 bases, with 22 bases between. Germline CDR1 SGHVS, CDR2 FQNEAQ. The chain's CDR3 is CASRMGLYYKDTEAFF. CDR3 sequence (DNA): TGTGCCAGCCGAATGGGCCTTTATTATAAGGACACTGAAGCTTTCTTT.

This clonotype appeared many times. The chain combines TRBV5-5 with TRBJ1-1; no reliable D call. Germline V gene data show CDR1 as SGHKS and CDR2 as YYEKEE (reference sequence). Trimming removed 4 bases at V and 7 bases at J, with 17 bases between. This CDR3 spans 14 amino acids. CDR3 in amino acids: CASSIRTGSNEAFF. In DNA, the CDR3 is TGTGCCAGCAGCATACGAACCGGGTCCAATGAAGCTTTCTTT.

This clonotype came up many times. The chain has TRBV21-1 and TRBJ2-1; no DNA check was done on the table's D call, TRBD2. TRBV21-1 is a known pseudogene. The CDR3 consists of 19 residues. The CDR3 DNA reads TGTGCCAGCAGCAAAGATGGGAGACTAGCGGGGGGGCGTTACAATGAGCAGTTCTTC. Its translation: CASSKDGRLAGGRYNEQFF.

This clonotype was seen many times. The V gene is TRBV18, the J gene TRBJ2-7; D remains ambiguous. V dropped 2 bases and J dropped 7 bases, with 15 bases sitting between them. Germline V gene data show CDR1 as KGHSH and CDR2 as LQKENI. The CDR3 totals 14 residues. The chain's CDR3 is CASSPNGSPGEQYV. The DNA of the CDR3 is TGTGCCAGCTCACCAAACGGATCCCCTGGGGAGCAGTACGTC.

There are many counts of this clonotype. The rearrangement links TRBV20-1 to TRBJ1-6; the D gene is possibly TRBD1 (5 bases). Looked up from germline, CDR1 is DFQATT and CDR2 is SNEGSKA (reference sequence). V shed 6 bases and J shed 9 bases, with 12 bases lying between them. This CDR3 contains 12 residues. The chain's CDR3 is CSAYGASSPLHF. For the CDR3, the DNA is TGCAGTGCCTACGGGGCGTCTTCACCCCTCCACTTT.

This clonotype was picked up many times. The CDR3 here is CATRGQSTDTQYF. As DNA, the CDR3 is TGTGCCACCAGGGGACAGAGCACAGATACGCAGTATTTT. The V call is TRBV24-1, the J call TRBJ2-3; the match to TRBD1 covers 7 bases. Germline CDR1 and CDR2: KGHDR and SFDVKD. Losses at the gene ends were 7 bases for V and 0 bases for J; bases not matched to a gene: 0. The CDR3 covers 13 residues.